A single TCR beta chain is shown here with its context. This CDR3 contains 14 residues. Germline lookup yields CDR1 LNHDA and CDR2 SQIVND (reference sequence). The J segment lost 6 bases and the V segment lost 4 bases, leaving 4 bases of the junction unmatched. Per the original data handling: Counts of nucleated cells, estimated from reference gene primer amplification, were obtained. Repertoires were generated with immunoSEQ multiplex PCR, while TCRdb's copy carries only in-frame clones and drops some. V and J calls and clone size come straight from that table; D and trimming were deduced from the DNA. The table lists about 120,000 clones, around 86% of them singletons. This entry comes from a study of blood T cell repertoires in COVID-19. Study in general: Sites in the United States, Italy and Spain provided acute and convalescent COVID-19 samples. In each case, the material was cDNA or gDNA derived from T cells, B-cell-depleted T cells, or PBMCs.

The V call is TRBV19, the J call TRBJ1-5, with 9 bases that match TRBD1. Material: peripheral blood. The sequence came from a man in his sixties with acute or convalescent COVID-19. CDR3 nucleotide sequence: TGTGCCAGTAGTAGAGGGACAGGGACTCAGCCCCAGCATTTT. Translated: CASSRGTGTQPQHF.